The clone carrying this T cell receptor beta chain was counted once. Its target is not known. The data originate from a study of cytomegalovirus exposure and HLA in healthy donors. Only in-frame clones appear in the TCRdb table, and some are missing; sequencing was by immunoSEQ multiplex PCR. The sample carries some 120,000 clones, roughly 90% recorded once. Study conclusions and caveats: Across donors, most TCRs were seen rarely, yet some public ones were widespread. As was reported, the classifier diagnosed cytomegalovirus status with high specificity and sensitivity.

The sample consisted of PBMCs. The receptor was isolated from a young woman in good health and CMV-seronegative.

CDR3 nucleotide sequence: TGTGCCAGCAGACCAGGTGGCCAGAATAGCAATCAGCCCCAGCATTTT. It translates to CASRPGGQNSNQPQHF. The chain is built from TRBV11-2 and TRBJ1-5; no clear D gene. Germline V lookup: CDR1 SGHAT, CDR2 FQNNGV. The germline V and J ends were trimmed by 6 bases and 0 bases, with 15 bases remaining between them. The CDR3 is made up of 16 amino acids.